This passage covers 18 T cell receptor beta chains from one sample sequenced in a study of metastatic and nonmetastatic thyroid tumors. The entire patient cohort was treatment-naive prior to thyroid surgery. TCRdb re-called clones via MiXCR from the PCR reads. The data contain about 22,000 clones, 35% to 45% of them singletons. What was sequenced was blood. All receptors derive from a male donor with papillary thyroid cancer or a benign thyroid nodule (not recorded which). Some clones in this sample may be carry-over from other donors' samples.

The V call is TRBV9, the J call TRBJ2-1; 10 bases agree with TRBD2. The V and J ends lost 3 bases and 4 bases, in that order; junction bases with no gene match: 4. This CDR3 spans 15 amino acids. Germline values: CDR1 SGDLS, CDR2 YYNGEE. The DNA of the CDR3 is TGTGCCAGCAGCGCTACTAGCGGGACGTACAATGAGCAGTTCTTC. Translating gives CASSATSGTYNEQFF. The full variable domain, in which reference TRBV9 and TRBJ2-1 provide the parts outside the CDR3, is DSGVTQTPKHLITATGQRVTLRCSPRSGDLSVYWYQQSLDQGLQFLIQYYNGEERAKGNILERFSAQQFPDLHSELNLSSLELGDSALYFCASSATSGTYNEQFFGPGTRLTVL.

The chain's CDR3 is CSASETRILHEQFF. Written as DNA, the CDR3 is TGCAGTGCTAGTGAGACTAGGATTTTGCATGAGCAGTTCTTC. The chain recombines TRBV20-1 with TRBJ2-1; D possibly corresponds to TRBD2 (6 bases). The CDR3 consists of 14 residues. Germline CDR1 DFQATT, CDR2 SNEGSKA (reference sequence). V lost 3 bases, J lost 8 bases, and 17 bases lay in between.

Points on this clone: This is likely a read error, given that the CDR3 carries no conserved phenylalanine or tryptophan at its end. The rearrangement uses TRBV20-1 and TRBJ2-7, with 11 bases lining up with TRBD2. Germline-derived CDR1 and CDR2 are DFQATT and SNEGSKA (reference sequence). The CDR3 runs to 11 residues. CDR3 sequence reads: CSGTSGYEQYS. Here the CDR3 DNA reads TGCAGCGGGACTAGCGGCTACGAGCAGTACTCC.

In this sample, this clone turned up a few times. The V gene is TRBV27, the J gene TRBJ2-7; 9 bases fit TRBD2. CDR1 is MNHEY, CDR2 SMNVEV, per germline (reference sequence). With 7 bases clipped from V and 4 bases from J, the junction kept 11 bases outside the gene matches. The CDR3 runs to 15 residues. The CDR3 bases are TGTGCCAGCAAACAATCCGGGACTAGCCCTTACGAGCAGTACTTC. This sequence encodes CASKQSGTSPYEQYF.

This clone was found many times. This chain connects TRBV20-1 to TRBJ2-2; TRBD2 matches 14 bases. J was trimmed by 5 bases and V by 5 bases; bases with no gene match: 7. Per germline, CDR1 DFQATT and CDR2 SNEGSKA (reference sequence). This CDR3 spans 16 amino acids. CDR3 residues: CSADLTSGRGTGELFF. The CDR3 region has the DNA TGCAGTGCTGACCTGACTAGCGGGAGGGGAACCGGGGAGCTGTTTTTT.

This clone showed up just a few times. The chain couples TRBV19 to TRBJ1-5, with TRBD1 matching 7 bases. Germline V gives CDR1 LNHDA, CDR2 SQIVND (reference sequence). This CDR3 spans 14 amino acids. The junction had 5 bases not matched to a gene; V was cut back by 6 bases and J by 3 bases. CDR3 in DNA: TGTGCCAGTAGACCCGGACAGGCCAATCAGCCCCAGCATTTT. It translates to CASRPGQANQPQHF.

The CDR3 coding sequence is TGCGCCAGCAGGTCCGGGACAGGGGCCTACGAGCAGTACTTC. Translating it yields CASRSGTGAYEQYF. The chain recombines TRBV5-1 with TRBJ2-7, with 10 bases lining up with TRBD1. This CDR3 comprises 14 residues. The ends lost 5 bases at V and 2 bases at J; junction bases unmatched: 4. The germline CDR1 and CDR2 sequences are SGHRS and YFSETQ. Full variable domain (missing parts from reference TRBV5-1 and TRBJ2-7): KAGVTQTPRYLIKTRGQQVTLSCSPISGHRSVSWYQQTPGQGLQFLFEYFSETQRNKGNFPGRFSGRQFSNSRSEMNVSTLELGDSALYLCASRSGTGAYEQYFGPGTRLTVT.

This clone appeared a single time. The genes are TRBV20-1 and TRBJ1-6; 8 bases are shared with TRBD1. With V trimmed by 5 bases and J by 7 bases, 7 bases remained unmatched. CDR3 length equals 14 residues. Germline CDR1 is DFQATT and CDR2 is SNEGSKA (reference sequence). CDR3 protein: CSAHEDRVNSPLHF. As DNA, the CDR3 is TGCAGTGCTCATGAGGACAGGGTGAATTCACCCCTCCACTTT.

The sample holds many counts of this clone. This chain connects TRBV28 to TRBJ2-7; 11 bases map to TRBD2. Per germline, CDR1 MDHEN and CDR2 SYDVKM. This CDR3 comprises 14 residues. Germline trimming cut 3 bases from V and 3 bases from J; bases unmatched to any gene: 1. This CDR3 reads CASSFGTSGYEQYF. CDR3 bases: TGTGCCAGCAGTTTCGGGACTAGCGGCTACGAGCAGTACTTC.

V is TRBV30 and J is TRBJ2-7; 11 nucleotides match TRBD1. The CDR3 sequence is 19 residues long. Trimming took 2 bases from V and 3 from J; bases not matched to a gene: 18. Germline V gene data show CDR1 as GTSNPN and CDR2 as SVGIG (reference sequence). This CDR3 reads CAWSRTGGVSGRAYYEQYF. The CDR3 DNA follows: TGTGCCTGGAGTCGGACAGGGGGCGTTAGTGGGCGGGCATACTACGAGCAGTACTTC. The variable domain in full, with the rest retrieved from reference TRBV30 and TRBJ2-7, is SQTIHQWPATLVQPVGSPLSLECTVEGTSNPNLYWYRQAAGRGLQLLFYSVGIGQISSEVPQNLSASRPQDRQFILSSKKLLLSDSGFYLCAWSRTGGVSGRAYYEQYFGPGTRLTVT.

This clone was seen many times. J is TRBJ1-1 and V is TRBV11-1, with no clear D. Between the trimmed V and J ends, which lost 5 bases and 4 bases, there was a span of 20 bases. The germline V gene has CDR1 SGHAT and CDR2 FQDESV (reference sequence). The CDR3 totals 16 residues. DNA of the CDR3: TGTGCCAGCAGCCCGTTCCAAACCGTTGGAAGCACTGAAGCTTTCTTT. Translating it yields CASSPFQTVGSTEAFF.

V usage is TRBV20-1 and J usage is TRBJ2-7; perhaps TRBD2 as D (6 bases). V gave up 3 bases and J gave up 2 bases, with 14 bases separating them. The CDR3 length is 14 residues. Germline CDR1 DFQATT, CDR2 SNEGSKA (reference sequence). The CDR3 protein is CSASRPGLPYEQYF. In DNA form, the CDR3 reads TGCAGTGCTAGTCGTCCGGGACTTCCCTACGAGCAGTACTTC.

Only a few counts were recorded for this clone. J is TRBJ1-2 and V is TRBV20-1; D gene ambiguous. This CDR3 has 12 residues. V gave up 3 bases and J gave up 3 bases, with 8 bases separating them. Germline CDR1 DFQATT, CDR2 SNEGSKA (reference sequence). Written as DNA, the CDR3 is TGCAGTGCTAGTCGCCCGGACTATGGCTACACCTTC. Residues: CSASRPDYGYTF.

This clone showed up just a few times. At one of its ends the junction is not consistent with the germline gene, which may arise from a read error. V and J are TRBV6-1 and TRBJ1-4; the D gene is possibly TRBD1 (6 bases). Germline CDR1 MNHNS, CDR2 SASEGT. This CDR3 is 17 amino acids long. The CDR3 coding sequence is TGCGCCAGCAGGCAATACGTTGGGCAGGGGACTAATGAAAAACTGTTTTTT. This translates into CASRQYVGQGTNEKLFF.

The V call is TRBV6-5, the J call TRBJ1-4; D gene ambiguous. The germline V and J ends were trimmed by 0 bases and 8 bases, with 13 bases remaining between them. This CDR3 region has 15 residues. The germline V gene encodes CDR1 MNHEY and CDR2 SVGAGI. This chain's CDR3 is CASSYSERNFEKLFF. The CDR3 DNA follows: TGTGCCAGCAGTTACTCGGAGCGAAATTTCGAAAAACTGTTTTTT.

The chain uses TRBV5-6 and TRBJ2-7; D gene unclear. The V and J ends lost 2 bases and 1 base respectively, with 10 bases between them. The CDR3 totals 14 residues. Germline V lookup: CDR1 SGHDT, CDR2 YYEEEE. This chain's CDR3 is CASSLGAMSYEQYF. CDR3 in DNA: TGTGCCAGCAGCTTAGGAGCGATGTCCTACGAGCAGTACTTC.

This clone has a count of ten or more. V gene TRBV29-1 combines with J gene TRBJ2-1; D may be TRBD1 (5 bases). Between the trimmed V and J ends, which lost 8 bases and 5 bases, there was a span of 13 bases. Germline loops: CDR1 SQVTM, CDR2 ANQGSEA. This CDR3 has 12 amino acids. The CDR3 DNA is TGCAGCACAGGTCCTCGGGACAATGAGCAGTTCTTC. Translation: CSTGPRDNEQFF.

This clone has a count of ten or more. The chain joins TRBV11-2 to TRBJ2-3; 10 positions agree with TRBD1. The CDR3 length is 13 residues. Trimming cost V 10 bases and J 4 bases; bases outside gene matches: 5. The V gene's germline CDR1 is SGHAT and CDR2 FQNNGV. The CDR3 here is CATKTGGSDTQYF. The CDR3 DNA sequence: TGTGCCACCAAGACAGGGGGCTCAGATACGCAGTATTTT.